Listed below are T cell receptor beta chains from one sample, sequenced in a study of radiotherapy plus CTLA-4 blockade in lung cancer. Sequenced by immunoSEQ multiplex PCR; TCRdb stores in-frame clones only, minus some. The table includes around 38,000 clones, 80% to 90% detected once. Sample: peripheral blood, taken from a patient treated with radiotherapy plus ipilimumab. These receptors were obtained from a human donor with non-small cell lung cancer whose response to radiotherapy plus ipilimumab could not be evaluated. Both conserved end residues are part of each CDR3. A D gene is named only where the DNA matches it firmly. Clone size is stated in some rows and not others, as once, few, many or a class when expanded.

>NA|TRBJ1-4|TRBD1|TRBV18
TGTGCCAGCTCACCCAACAGGGGGAATGAAAAACTGTTTTTT
CASSPNRGNEKLFF
>NA|TRBJ2-7|NA|TRBV7-2
TGTGCCAGCAGCCTAAAGACAGGCTACGAGCAGTACTTC
CASSLKTGYEQYF
>once|TRBJ2-1|NA|TRBV13
TGTGCCAGCAGCCCCGAAGAGGGCCATGAGCAGTTCTTC
CASSPEEGHEQFF
>NA|TRBJ2-7|TRBD1|TRBV5-4
TGTGCCAGCAGCTCTCCGGGACAGGGGTTAGGCGAGCAGTACTTC
CASSSPGQGLGEQYF
>NA|TRBJ2-7|TRBD2|TRBV11-2
TGTGCCAGCAGCTCATACCTAGCGGGAGACGAGCAGTACTTC
CASSSYLAGDEQYF
>NA|TRBJ2-5|TRBD2|TRBV5-4
TGTGCCAGCAGCCCCGGGAGGACCACCGGGGGTGAGACCCAGTACTTC
CASSPGRTTGGETQYF
>NA|TRBJ2-7|NA|TRBV11-2
TGTGCCAGCAGCTCCCACCGCGGATCCTACGAGCAGTACTTC
CASSSHRGSYEQYF
>few|TRBJ2-1|NA|TRBV9
TGTGCCAGCAGCCCAAGCCCGAGGAATGAGCAGTTCTTC
CASSPSPRNEQFF
>NA|TRBJ2-1|TRBD2|TRBV6-4
TGTGCCAGCAGTGTGGGAGCGGGGGTATTTGAGCAGTTCTTC
CASSVGAGVFEQFF
>NA|TRBJ2-7|TRBD1|TRBV5-5
TGTGCCAGCAGCCACAGGACAGGCGACACCTACGAGCAGTACTTC
CASSHRTGDTYEQYF
>NA|TRBJ1-1|NA|TRBV19
TGTGCCAGTAGTATAGTGGGGGGAACTGAAGCTTTCTTT
CASSIVGGTEAFF
>once|TRBJ1-2|NA|TRBV5-6
TGTGCCAGCAGCCCGGGGACTACGAACTATGGCTACACCTTC
CASSPGTTNYGYTF
>NA|TRBJ2-2|TRBD2|TRBV7-3
TGTGCCAGCAGCCCCCTCCCCGGGACTAGCGGCACCGGGGAGCTGTTTTTT
CASSPLPGTSGTGELFF
>NA|TRBJ1-1|NA|TRBV7-9
TGTGCCACACCCCCTAAGGGGACTGAAGCTTTCTTT
CATPPKGTEAFF
>NA|TRBJ2-7|TRBD2|TRBV18
TGTGCCAGCTCACCAACTCGGACTAGACTTTCCTACGAGCAGTACTTC
CASSPTRTRLSYEQYF
>NA|TRBJ1-2|NA|TRBV6-6
TGTGCCAGCTCAGGTAGTGAGGGCTACACCTTC
CASSGSEGYTF
>once|TRBJ1-5|NA|TRBV6-5
TGTGCCAGCAGCCTGGGCCCTAGCAATCAGCCCCAGCATTTT
CASSLGPSNQPQHF
>NA|TRBJ2-2|TRBD1|TRBV5-1
TGCGCCAGCAGCCGGACAGGGATGAACACCGGGGAGCTGTTTTTT
CASSRTGMNTGELFF
>NA|TRBJ2-2|TRBD2|TRBV4-2
TGTGCCAGCAGCATTAGCGGGGTGGTAACCGGGGAGCTGTTTTTT
CASSISGVVTGELFF
>NA|TRBJ1-4|TRBD1|TRBV18
TGTGCCAGCTCACCACCCGGGACAGGGGGCCTGGCGACTAATGAAAAACTGTTTTTT
CASSPPGTGGLATNEKLFF
>NA|TRBJ1-1|TRBD1|TRBV19
TGTGCCAGTAGGGGGGACAGCCTGACTGAAGCTTTCTTT
CASRGDSLTEAFF
>few|TRBJ1-5|NA|TRBV30
TGTGCCTGGAAGGGGGATTATCAGCCCCAGCATTTT
CAWKGDYQPQHF
>NA|TRBJ2-6|NA|TRBV19
TGTGCCAGTAGTAGTAACCGGGGCTCTGGGGCCAACGTCCTGACTTTC
CASSSNRGSGANVLTF
>NA|TRBJ2-3|TRBD2|TRBV28
TGTGCCAGCAACCCCAGCGGGAGGAACACAGATACGCAGTATTTT
CASNPSGRNTDTQYF
>NA|TRBJ2-7|TRBD2|TRBV30
TGTGCCTGGAAGGCGAGTAGCGGGAGTCAACGGGGGGAAAACGAGCAGTACTTC
CAWKASSGSQRGENEQYF
>NA|TRBJ2-2|NA|TRBV21-1
TGTGCCAGCAGCAGGACTAGCGGAACCACCGGGGAGCTGTTTTTT
CASSRTSGTTGELFF
>once|TRBJ1-1|NA|TRBV19
TGTGCCAGTAGGGCCCCGTCCAGGGCGGTTCTGAACACTGAAGCTTTCTTT
CASRAPSRAVLNTEAFF
>NA|TRBJ1-1|NA|TRBV28
TGTGCCAGCAGTTCCAGTATGAACACTGAAGCTTTCTTT
CASSSSMNTEAFF
>NA|TRBJ2-2|TRBD1|TRBV5-1
TGCGCCAGCTTCTCCGGGACAGAGAACACCGGGGAGCTGTTTTTT
CASFSGTENTGELFF
>few|TRBJ1-6|NA|TRBV2
TGTGCCACAGCGGGTGGTGGGGTAAATTCACCCCTCCACTTT
CATAGGGVNSPLHF
>NA|TRBJ2-4|TRBD2|TRBV5-8
TGTGCCAGCAGCCTGACTAGCGGGGGTATAGCCAAAAACATTCAGTACTTC
CASSLTSGGIAKNIQYF
>NA|TRBJ2-3|NA|TRBV6-6
TGTGCCAGCAGCCCCGGGAATAGTCTCCGCACAGATACGCAGTATTTT
CASSPGNSLRTDTQYF
>NA|TRBJ2-3|TRBD2|TRBV7-9
TGTGCCAGCAGCTCATTAGCGGGATTTAGCACAGATACGCAGTATTTT
CASSSLAGFSTDTQYF
>NA|TRBJ2-1|NA|TRBV29-1
TGCAGCTTAGGCAGGGGTAACAATGAGCAGTTCTTC
CSLGRGNNEQFF
>NA|TRBJ2-4|TRBD1|TRBV19
TGTGCCAGTAGTACCAGGCAGACAGGGTGGAACATTCAGTACTTC
CASSTRQTGWNIQYF
>NA|TRBJ2-3|TRBD1|TRBV19
TGTGCCAGTAGTATAGGGACAGGGTGGAGCGGTACGCAGTATTTT
CASSIGTGWSGTQYF
>NA|TRBJ2-1|NA|TRBV20-1
TGCAGTGCAGAGTCCTACAATGAGCAGTTCTTC
CSAESYNEQFF
>NA|TRBJ2-5|NA|TRBV4-1
TGCGCCAGCAGCCAAGTAGGAGGTGAAGAGACCCAGTACTTC
CASSQVGGEETQYF
>few|TRBJ2-7|NA|TRBV5-4
TGTGCCAGCAGCTTCGGACAGTCTTCCTACGAGCAGTACTTC
CASSFGQSSYEQYF
>NA|TRBJ1-1|TRBD1|TRBV19
TGTGCCAGTAGTATGGGACAGGGAACTGAAGCTTTCTTT
CASSMGQGTEAFF
>NA|TRBJ2-1|TRBD2|TRBV7-9
TGTGCCAGCAGCTTTTTTCTAGCGGGAGGAAATGAGCAGTTCTTC
CASSFFLAGGNEQFF
>once|TRBJ1-5|TRBD1|TRBV2
TGTGCCAGCAGCGGACAGGGGAAAAATCAGCCCCAGCATTTT
CASSGQGKNQPQHF
>NA|TRBJ1-2|NA|TRBV27
TGTGCCAGCAGTTCCCACAGGGATTTTACGGACTATGGCTACACCTTC
CASSSHRDFTDYGYTF
>NA|TRBJ2-1|NA|TRBV5-4
TGTGCCAGCAGTGACGGCGGGTTTCAGTCGTACAATGAGCAGTTCTTC
CASSDGGFQSYNEQFF
>once|TRBJ2-1|TRBD2|TRBV11-2
TGTGCCAGCAGCCGGATAGCGGGAGTGAGAAGCTCCTACAATGAGCAGTTCTTC
CASSRIAGVRSSYNEQFF
>NA|TRBJ2-2|NA|TRBV5-1
TGCGCCAGCACCCCCCCGGGGGGCGGTCCCGGGGAGCTGTTTTTT
CASTPPGGGPGELFF
>NA|TRBJ2-3|NA|TRBV25-1
TGTGCCAGCAGTGAATCAGGGGTTAGCACAGATACGCAGTATTTT
CASSESGVSTDTQYF
>NA|TRBJ2-1|NA|TRBV14
TGTGCCAGCAGCCAGGGGGGGCGGTACAATGAGCAGTTCTTC
CASSQGGRYNEQFF
>NA|TRBJ2-3|NA|TRBV4-2
TGTGCCAGCAGCCACAATATTGCCCAGTCTAGTGCCAGCAGCACAGATACGCAGTATTTT
CASSHNIAQSSASSTDTQYF
>NA|TRBJ1-2|TRBD1|TRBV6-5
TGTGCCAGCAGTTACATGGACAGGGGCTATGGCTACACCTTC
CASSYMDRGYGYTF
>NA|TRBJ2-6|NA|TRBV19
TGTGCCAGTAGTACCCCCTTACGAGGAGGGCAGGGCTCTGGGGCCAACGTCCTGACTTTC
CASSTPLRGGQGSGANVLTF
>NA|TRBJ2-3|TRBD2|TRBV5-1
TGCGCCAGCAGCTTGGGAGCGGGGGGGCCGTTGGTAGATACGCAGTATTTT
CASSLGAGGPLVDTQYF